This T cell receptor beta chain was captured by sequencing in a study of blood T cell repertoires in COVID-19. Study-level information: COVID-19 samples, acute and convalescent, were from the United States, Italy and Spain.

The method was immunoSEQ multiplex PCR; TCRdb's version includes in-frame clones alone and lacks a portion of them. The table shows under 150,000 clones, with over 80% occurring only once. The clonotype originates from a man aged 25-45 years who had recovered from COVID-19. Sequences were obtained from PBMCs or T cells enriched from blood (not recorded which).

CDR3 nucleotide sequence: TGCAGTGTTGGGACTCTTTACGAGCAGTACGTC. Translated, it gives CSVGTLYEQYV. This chain joins TRBV20-1 and TRBJ2-7; possibly TRBD2 for D (6 bases). Trimming stripped 7 bases from V and 4 bases from J, with 11 bases between. This CDR3 has 11 residues. CDR1 is DFQATT, CDR2 SNEGSKA, per germline (reference sequence).